Following are 17 T cell receptor beta chains from one sample sequenced in a study of shared clonotypes between healthy human individuals. TCRdb's copy holds only in-frame clones and misses some; the assay was immunoSEQ multiplex PCR. The sample comprises about 2.4 million clones, 93% of which are singletons, and approximately 0.36% rests with the top ten. The specimen sequenced was naive CD4+ T cells from PBMCs. The subset here: CD45RA+ positively selected. These receptors originate from a man aged 18 to 30 in good health. Some clones in this sample may be carry-over from other donors' samples.

As regards this clone: The same CDR3 arises from other DNA sequences in this sample as well. The chain uses TRBV18 and TRBJ2-5; TRBD1 agrees at 8 bases. V was clipped by 6 bases and J by 5 bases; unmatched bases: 5. Germline values: CDR1 KGHSH, CDR2 LQKENI. This CDR3 spans 13 amino acids. In nucleotides, the CDR3 is TGTGCCAGCTCCGGGGGACAGGCGGAGACCCAGTACTTC. Its translation: CASSGGQAETQYF.

The V gene is TRBV6-5, the J gene TRBJ2-5; tentative D call: TRBD1 (6 bases). The end of the DNA fits TRBJ2-7 better, so the J call may be wrong. The CDR3 loop spans 15 amino acids. Germline assignment: CDR1 MNHEY and CDR2 SVGAGI. Here the CDR3 reads CASSQESLGQYEQYF. In nucleotides, the CDR3 is TGTGCCAGCAGTCAAGAGTCACTGGGACAATACGAGCAGTACTTC.

For this clone: This sample includes further DNA sequences coding for the same CDR3. The CDR3 is CASRADSSGANVLTF. CDR3 nucleotide sequence: TGTGCCAGTAGGGCAGACTCCTCTGGGGCCAACGTCCTGACTTTC. The rearrangement uses TRBV19 and TRBJ2-6; D gene uncertain. Germline V lookup: CDR1 LNHDA, CDR2 SQIVND (reference sequence). The CDR3 consists of 15 residues. Trimming shortened V by 6 bases and J by 0 bases, and 9 bases separated the two germline ends.

The chain joins TRBV18 to TRBJ2-3; the D gene is possibly TRBD2 (5 bases). The CDR3 consists of 12 residues. In germline, CDR1 is KGHSH, CDR2 LQKENI. V was shortened by 4 bases and J by 4 bases, with 6 bases between the two germline ends. The CDR3 protein is CASSLLADTQYF. In DNA form, the CDR3 reads TGTGCCAGCTCACTACTAGCAGATACGCAGTATTTT.

The V call is TRBV6-6, the J call TRBJ2-7; 10 bases line up with TRBD1. CDR1 is MNHNY and CDR2 is SVGAGI in the germline V gene (reference sequence). CDR3 length equals 15 residues. Trimming removed 4 bases from V and 10 bases from J; junction bases left unmatched: 13. CDR3 loop: CASSFRDGTTGGQYF. The CDR3 region has the DNA TGTGCCAGCAGTTTCCGAGATGGGACGACAGGGGGCCAGTACTTC.

The chain carries TRBV11-1 and TRBJ2-7, with 11 positions matching TRBD2. The V and J ends lost 1 base and 5 bases, in that order; junction bases with no gene match: 7. The CDR3 has 16 amino acids. CDR1 and CDR2 from the germline V gene are SGHAT and FQDESV (reference sequence). The CDR3 is CASSLGTSGSINEQYF. The CDR3 DNA sequence: TGTGCCAGCAGCTTAGGTACTAGCGGGAGTATCAACGAGCAGTACTTC.

This chain links TRBV9 with TRBJ1-3; 12 bases fit TRBD1. The germline gives CDR1 SGDLS, CDR2 YYNGEE. The ends lost 1 base at V and 4 bases at J; junction bases unmatched: 3. The CDR3 loop spans 16 amino acids. The CDR3 DNA is TGTGCCAGCAGCGTATCGGGACAGGGGGCCGGAAACACCATATATTTT. It is translated as CASSVSGQGAGNTIYF.

The chain couples TRBV9 to TRBJ2-3, with 9 bases that match TRBD2. V dropped 0 bases and J dropped 3; count of bases not matched to a gene: 8. Germline V gene lookup returns CDR1 SGDLS and CDR2 YYNGEE. This CDR3 is 17 amino acids long. The CDR3 DNA sequence: TGTGCCAGCAGCGTAGAAGGGCTAGCGGGATTTACAGATACGCAGTATTTT. Its translation is CASSVEGLAGFTDTQYF.

The chain joins TRBV7-9 to TRBJ2-3, with a weak D call TRBD2 (5 bases). Germline V gene sequence: CDR1 SEHNR, CDR2 FQNEAQ (reference sequence). V lost 0 bases, J lost 10 bases, and 17 bases lay in between. This CDR3 spans 15 amino acids. In DNA, the CDR3 is TGTGCCAGCAGCTTAGCGTCGGGGTCCCAAACTGCGCAGTATTTT. Amino acids: CASSLASGSQTAQYF.

The rearrangement joins TRBV2 to TRBJ2-4; 9 positions match TRBD1. CDR3 length equals 17 residues. The ends lost 4 bases at V and 0 bases at J; junction bases unmatched: 7. The germline CDR1 and CDR2 sequences are SNHLY and FYNNEI. The DNA of the CDR3 is TGTGCCAGCAGTGGGGACAGGGTCCTTATAGCCAAAAACATTCAGTACTTC. It yields the protein CASSGDRVLIAKNIQYF.

A word on this clone: Just one base apart from a much larger clone, this may be a read error. The chain links TRBV5-6 to TRBJ2-5; D call uncertain. The CDR3 consists of 11 residues. Trimming took off 4 bases at V and 3 bases at J, with 4 bases between the two ends. Germline loops: CDR1 SGHDT, CDR2 YYEEEE. In nucleotides, the CDR3 is TGTGCCAGCAGCGTTGAAGAGACCCAGTACTTC. Protein sequence: CASSVEETQYF.

Of note for this clone: The same CDR3 can be traced to other DNA sequences in this sample. The chain has TRBV6-5 and TRBJ2-7, with 7 nucleotides matching TRBD1. After removal of 0 bases from V and 1 base from J, the junction contained 3 bases not matched to a gene. Germline values: CDR1 MNHEY, CDR2 SVGAGI. The CDR3 sequence is 15 residues long. The CDR3 loop reads CASSYSNRGSYEQYF. CDR3 coding DNA: TGTGCCAGCAGTTACTCGAACAGGGGATCCTACGAGCAGTACTTC.

This clone was picked up one time. The rearrangement uses TRBV2 and TRBJ2-7; no definite D call. This CDR3 comprises 16 residues. Trimming cost V 1 base and J 4 bases, with 17 bases left between them. Per the germline V gene, CDR1 is SNHLY and CDR2 is FYNNEI. CDR3 sequence reads: CASSEDRVHSVYEQYF. The DNA for the CDR3 is TGTGCCAGCAGTGAAGACCGGGTCCACTCCGTTTACGAGCAGTACTTC. Full variable domain (remainder filled in from reference TRBV2 and TRBJ2-7): EPEVTQTPSHQVTQMGQEVILRCVPISNHLYFYWYRQILGQKVEFLVSFYNNEISEKSEIFDDQFSVERPDGSNFTLKIRSTKLEDSAMYFCASSEDRVHSVYEQYFGPGTRLTVT.

The V call is TRBV9, the J call TRBJ1-2; D is undetermined. The germline CDR1 and CDR2 sequences are SGDLS and YYNGEE. This CDR3 contains 15 residues. V lost 3 bases, J lost 0 bases, and 12 bases lay in between. CDR3 loop: CASSAGSSTNYGYTF. CDR3 DNA: TGTGCCAGCAGCGCCGGGTCCTCGACTAACTATGGCTACACCTTC.

The V call is TRBV7-9, the J call TRBJ2-2; D perhaps matches TRBD1 (5 bases). This CDR3 has 16 amino acids. The germline CDR1 and CDR2 sequences are SEHNR and FQNEAQ (reference sequence). V dropped 5 bases and J dropped 0 bases, with 13 bases sitting between them. In nucleotides, the CDR3 is TGTGCCAGCAGCCCAGGGAATAACGCGAACACCGGGGAGCTGTTTTTT. Its protein product is CASSPGNNANTGELFF.

The chain couples TRBV5-1 to TRBJ1-1, with TRBD1 as a possible D gene (6 bases). There are 13 residues in the CDR3. V was clipped by 7 bases and J by 4 bases, with 14 bases between them. Germline V gene sequence: CDR1 SGHRS, CDR2 YFSETQ. DNA for the CDR3: TGCGCCAGCGGGAGCCGAGGGGGCACTGAAGCTTTCTTT. This encodes CASGSRGGTEAFF.

This chain connects TRBV2 to TRBJ2-4, with D uncertain. The germline gives CDR1 SNHLY, CDR2 FYNNEI. The CDR3 consists of 14 residues. Trimming shortened V by 3 bases and J by 0 bases, and 6 bases separated the two germline ends. The chain's CDR3 is CASSEGRAKNIQYF. The CDR3 bases are TGTGCCAGCAGTGAGGGTCGAGCCAAAAACATTCAGTACTTC.